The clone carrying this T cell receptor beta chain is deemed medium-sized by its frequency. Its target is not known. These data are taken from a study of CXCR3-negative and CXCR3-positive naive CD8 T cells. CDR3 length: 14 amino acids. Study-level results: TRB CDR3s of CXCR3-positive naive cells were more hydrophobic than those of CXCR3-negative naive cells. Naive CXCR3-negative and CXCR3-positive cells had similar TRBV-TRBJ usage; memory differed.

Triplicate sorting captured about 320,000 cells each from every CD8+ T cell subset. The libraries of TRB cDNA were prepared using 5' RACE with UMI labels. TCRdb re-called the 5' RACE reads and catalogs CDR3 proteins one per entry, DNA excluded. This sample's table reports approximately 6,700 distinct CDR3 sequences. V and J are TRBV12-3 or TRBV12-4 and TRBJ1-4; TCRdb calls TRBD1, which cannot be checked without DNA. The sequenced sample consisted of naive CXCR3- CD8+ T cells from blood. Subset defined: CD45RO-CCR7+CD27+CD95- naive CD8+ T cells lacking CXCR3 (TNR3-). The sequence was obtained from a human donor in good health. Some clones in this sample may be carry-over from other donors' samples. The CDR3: CASSLSTGAEKLFF.